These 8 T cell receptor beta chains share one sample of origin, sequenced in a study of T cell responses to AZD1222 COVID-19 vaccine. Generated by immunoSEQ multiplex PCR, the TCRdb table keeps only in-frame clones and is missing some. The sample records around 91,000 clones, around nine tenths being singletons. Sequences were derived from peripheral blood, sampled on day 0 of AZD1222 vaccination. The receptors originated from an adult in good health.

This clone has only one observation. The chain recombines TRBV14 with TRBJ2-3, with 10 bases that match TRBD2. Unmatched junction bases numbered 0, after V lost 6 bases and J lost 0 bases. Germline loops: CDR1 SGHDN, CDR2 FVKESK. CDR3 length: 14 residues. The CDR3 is CASRLAGSTDTQYF. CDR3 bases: TGTGCCAGCAGACTAGCGGGAAGCACAGATACGCAGTATTTT.

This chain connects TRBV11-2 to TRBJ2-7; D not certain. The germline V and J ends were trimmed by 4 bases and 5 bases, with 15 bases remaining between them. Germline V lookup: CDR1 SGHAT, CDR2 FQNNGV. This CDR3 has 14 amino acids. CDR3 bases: TGTGCCAGCAGCTATATGCATAACGGAGACGAGCAGTACTTC. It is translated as CASSYMHNGDEQYF.

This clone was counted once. Written as DNA, the CDR3 is TGTGCCAGCAGCGGCCCAACGTACAGGGACTTTTCTAGCTCCTACGAGCAGTACTTC. Residues: CASSGPTYRDFSSSYEQYF. V gene TRBV12-1 combines with J gene TRBJ2-7. TRBV12-1 represents a pseudogene. There are 19 residues in the CDR3.

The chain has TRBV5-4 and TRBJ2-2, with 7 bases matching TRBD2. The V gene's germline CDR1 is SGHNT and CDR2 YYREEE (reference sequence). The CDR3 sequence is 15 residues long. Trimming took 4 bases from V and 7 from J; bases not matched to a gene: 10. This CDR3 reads CASSPVPGGGGELFF. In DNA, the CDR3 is TGTGCCAGCAGCCCAGTCCCGGGCGGGGGCGGGGAGCTGTTTTTT.

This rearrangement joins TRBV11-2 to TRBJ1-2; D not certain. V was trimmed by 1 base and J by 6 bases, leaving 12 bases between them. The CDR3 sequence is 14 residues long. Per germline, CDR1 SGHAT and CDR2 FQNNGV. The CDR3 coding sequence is TGTGCCAGCAGCTTAGTTACTGGGGTTGATGGCTACACCTTC. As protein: CASSLVTGVDGYTF.

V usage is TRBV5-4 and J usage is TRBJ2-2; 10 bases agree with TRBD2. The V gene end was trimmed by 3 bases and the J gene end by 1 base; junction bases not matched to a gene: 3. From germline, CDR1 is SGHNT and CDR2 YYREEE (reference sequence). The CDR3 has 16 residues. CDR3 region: CASSSWTSGNTGELFF. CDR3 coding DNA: TGTGCCAGCAGCTCTTGGACTAGCGGGAACACCGGGGAGCTGTTTTTT.

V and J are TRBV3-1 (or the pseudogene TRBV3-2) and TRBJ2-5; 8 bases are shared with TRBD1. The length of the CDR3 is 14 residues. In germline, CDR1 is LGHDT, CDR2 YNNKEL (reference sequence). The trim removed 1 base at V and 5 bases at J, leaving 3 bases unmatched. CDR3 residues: CASSQGPGGETQYF. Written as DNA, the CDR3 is TGTGCCAGCAGCCAAGGGCCAGGGGGCGAGACCCAGTACTTC.

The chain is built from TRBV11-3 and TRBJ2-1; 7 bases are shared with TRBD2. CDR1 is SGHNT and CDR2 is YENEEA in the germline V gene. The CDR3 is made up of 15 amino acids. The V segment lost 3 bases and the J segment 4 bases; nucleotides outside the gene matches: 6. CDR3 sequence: CASSLRGGPYNEQFF. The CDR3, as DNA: TGTGCCAGCAGCTTGAGGGGAGGGCCTTACAATGAGCAGTTCTTC.